This T cell receptor (beta chain) was sequenced for a study of shared clonotypes between healthy human individuals. Study-wide findings and caveats: Naive subsets generally had larger estimated richness than memory subsets. Around 5% was the fraction of naive CD4 clonotypes found shared across several donors. There were few donors, and this limited the genetic and exposure-history diversity represented.

With 10 bases removed from V and 0 bases from J, the gap between germline ends came to 12 bases. Looked up from germline, CDR1 is MDHEN and CDR2 is SYDVKM. This CDR3 comprises 13 residues. The table came from immunoSEQ multiplex PCR; TCRdb's copy has only in-frame clones and leaves some out. Of hundreds of thousands of clones listed, over 65% are singletons. This clone was seen a handful of times. Its matching antigen is unknown. The clonotype was recovered from a woman aged 25 to 39 in good health. The rearrangement uses TRBV28 and TRBJ1-1, with D possibly matching TRBD1 (5 bases). Sequencing was carried out using memory CD4+ T cells sorted from blood. Subset described: CD45RA-negative fraction. CDR3 protein: CATTEGLNTEAFF. DNA of the CDR3: TGTGCCACGACGGAGGGGTTGAACACTGAAGCTTTCTTT.